Shown below are 29 T cell receptor beta chains from a single sample sequenced in a study of T cell changes during pregnancy in multiple sclerosis. Here immunoSEQ multiplex PCR was the method, and the copy in TCRdb shows in-frame clones only, minus some. The sample has 65,000 to 75,000 clones, approximately 91% seen once; the top ten hold over 1.3%. Here the sequenced sample was peripheral blood, taken in the second trimester of pregnancy. The receptors shown here come from a female donor with multiple sclerosis, enrolled in a pregnancy study.

The chain links TRBV11-3 to TRBJ2-1, with D tentatively TRBD1 (5 bases). V was cut by 3 bases and J by 8 bases, with 11 bases left in between. CDR3 length equals 13 residues. Per the germline V gene, CDR1 is SGHNT and CDR2 is YENEEA. CDR3: CASSFRLRDEQFF. The CDR3 DNA reads TGTGCCAGCAGCTTTCGTCTCAGGGATGAGCAGTTCTTC.

This chain joins TRBV7-5 and TRBJ2-7; the table's TRBD2 call for D was not verified on the DNA. TRBV7-5 is recorded as a pseudogene. This CDR3 is 19 amino acids long. The DNA of the CDR3 is TGTGTCAGAAGCTTAGGGATTACTAGCGGGAGGTTCCTATTATGCGAGCAGTACTTC. Its translation: CVRSLGITSGRFLLCEQYF.

This sequence joins TRBV12-5 and TRBJ2-1, with a tentative D call TRBD2 (5 bases). The V end lost 1 base, the J end lost 0 bases, and 19 bases lay between the germline ends. The CDR3 covers 19 residues. CDR1 is LGHNT and CDR2 is FRNRAP in the germline V gene. The CDR3: CASGLERTYPRSSYNEQFF. CDR3 coding DNA: TGTGCTAGTGGTTTGGAGCGGACTTACCCTAGGAGCTCCTACAATGAGCAGTTCTTC.

The chain recombines TRBV19 with TRBJ1-3, with D unclear. V lost 7 bases to trimming and J lost 2 bases, with 12 bases between them. CDR1 and CDR2 (germline): LNHDA, SQIVND (reference sequence). This CDR3 has 14 residues. This chain's CDR3 is CASISLGPGNTIYF. The CDR3 region has the DNA TGTGCCAGTATTAGTCTGGGCCCTGGAAACACCATATATTTT.

V and J are TRBV2 and TRBJ1-1, with 10 positions matching TRBD1. The trim removed 1 base at V and 10 bases at J, leaving 6 bases unmatched. From germline, CDR1 is SNHLY and CDR2 FYNNEI. The CDR3 has 14 residues. As DNA, the CDR3 is TGTGCCAGCAGTGAAGTCGGACAGGGGGTAGGAGCTTTCTTT. Protein product: CASSEVGQGVGAFF.

This chain joins TRBV19 and TRBJ2-5, with 7 bases that match TRBD2. This CDR3 has 20 amino acids. The junction had 20 bases not matched to a gene; V was cut back by 3 bases and J by 1 base. Germline V gene lookup returns CDR1 LNHDA and CDR2 SQIVND (reference sequence). Written as DNA, the CDR3 is TGTGCCAGTAGTATTAGGGCGGGAGTGGGTCTTAACCCGCTCCAAGAGACCCAGTACTTC. Translated, it gives CASSIRAGVGLNPLQETQYF.

The gene calls are TRBV27 and TRBJ2-1; TRBD2 matches 9 bases. This CDR3 is 14 amino acids long. CDR1 is MNHEY, CDR2 SMNVEV, per germline (reference sequence). V lost 5 bases and J lost 9; bases outside the gene matches: 8. This CDR3 reads CASSRSGGRFEQFF. In nucleotides, the CDR3 is TGTGCCAGCAGTAGAAGCGGGGGGAGGTTTGAGCAGTTCTTC.

The V gene is TRBV7-9, the J gene TRBJ1-6; 10 nucleotides match TRBD1. J gave up 9 bases and V 4 bases, and 6 bases lay outside the gene matches. Germline loops: CDR1 SEHNR, CDR2 FQNEAQ (reference sequence). The CDR3 length is 15 residues. The CDR3: CASSSTGTGVSPLHF. The CDR3 DNA follows: TGTGCCAGCAGCTCCACCGGGACAGGGGTTTCACCCCTCCACTTT.

This clone was picked up a small number of times. The chain joins TRBV14 to TRBJ2-7, with D tentatively TRBD1 (6 bases). There are 15 residues in the CDR3. Trimming removed 1 base from V and 2 bases from J, with 12 bases in between. CDR1 and CDR2 (germline): SGHDN, FVKESK. This CDR3 reads CASSQVRPGAYEQYF. CDR3 DNA sequence: TGTGCCAGCAGCCAAGTGCGGCCAGGGGCCTACGAGCAGTACTTC.

This clone was observed a single time. CDR3 amino acids: CASREEGAKNIQYF. In DNA, the CDR3 is TGTGCCAGCAGGGAGGAAGGGGCCAAAAACATTCAGTACTTC. The gene calls are TRBV2 and TRBJ2-4, with D possibly TRBD2 on 5 matching bases. Trimming took off 6 bases at V and 1 base at J, with 10 bases between the two ends. CDR3 length equals 14 residues. Germline-derived CDR1 and CDR2 are SNHLY and FYNNEI.

V and J are TRBV7-2 and TRBJ2-7, with TRBD2 matching 11 bases. This CDR3 is 18 amino acids long. V lost 5 bases and J lost 0; bases outside the gene matches: 12. The germline gives CDR1 SGHTA, CDR2 FQGNSA. Written as DNA, the CDR3 is TGTGCCAGCAGCCCTAGAACCGGGACTAGCGGCATCTCCTACGAGCAGTACTTC. This codes for CASSPRTGTSGISYEQYF. Combining the CDR3 with reference TRBV7-2 and TRBJ2-7 gives the whole variable domain GAGVSQSPSNKVTEKGKDVELRCDPISGHTALYWYRQSLGQGLEFLIYFQGNSAPDKSGLPSDRFSAERTGGSVSTLTIQRTQQEDSAVYLCASSPRTGTSGISYEQYFGPGTRLTVT.

The V call is TRBV7-9, the J call TRBJ2-7, with 7 positions matching TRBD1. The CDR3 length is 12 residues. Germline CDR1 reads SEHNR; CDR2 reads FQNEAQ (reference sequence). The V segment lost 6 bases and the J segment 7 bases; nucleotides outside the gene matches: 6. CDR3 loop: CASSTQGWEQYF. The DNA of the CDR3 is TGTGCCAGCAGTACACAGGGGTGGGAGCAGTACTTC.

The V call is TRBV19, the J call TRBJ1-5; 7 bases agree with TRBD1. The CDR3 contains 17 residues. Looked up from germline, CDR1 is LNHDA and CDR2 is SQIVND (reference sequence). The V and J ends lost 5 bases and 3 bases, in that order; junction bases with no gene match: 13. The CDR3 DNA reads as TGTGCCAGTAGTTCGGGACAGTTGAGAGGGGTCAATCAGCCCCAGCATTTT. Its protein product is CASSSGQLRGVNQPQHF.

The chain recombines TRBV23-1 with TRBJ2-6, with 8 bases identical to TRBD1. TRBV23-1 is marked as an open reading frame, function uncertain. Trimming cost V 6 bases and J 2 bases; bases outside gene matches: 15. The CDR3 contains 19 residues. CDR3 amino acids: CASSRPQEGQGTGANVLTF. CDR3 DNA: TGCGCCAGCAGCCGACCTCAGGAAGGACAGGGCACTGGGGCCAACGTCCTGACTTTC.

J is TRBJ2-5 and V is TRBV4-2, with TRBD2 matching 9 bases. The CDR3 contains 16 residues. The V segment lost 3 bases and the J segment 3 bases; nucleotides outside the gene matches: 8. Germline CDR1 LGHNA, CDR2 YNFKEQ. The CDR3 region has the DNA TGTGCCAGCAGCCAGGGCCTCAAGCGGGGGGAAGAGACCCAGTACTTC. Protein sequence: CASSQGLKRGEETQYF.

This chain uses TRBV4-3 with TRBJ2-3; weak D call: TRBD2 (7 bases). CDR1 is LGHNA and CDR2 is YSLEER in the germline V gene. V shed 3 bases and J shed 2 bases, with 18 bases lying between them. This CDR3 spans 17 amino acids. CDR3 nucleotide sequence: TGCGCCAGCAGCCAGGAGATTGGGGGGGACACCACAGATACGCAGTATTTT. Its translation: CASSQEIGGDTTDTQYF.

This clone was recorded only once. The J gene is TRBJ2-7, the V gene TRBV14; TRBD1 agrees at 7 bases. Per germline, CDR1 SGHDN and CDR2 FVKESK. The CDR3 length is 13 residues. After removal of 4 bases from V and 1 base from J, the junction contained 1 base not matched to a gene. This CDR3 is CASSPGQSYEQYF. The CDR3 nucleotides are TGTGCCAGCAGCCCGGGACAGTCCTACGAGCAGTACTTC.

The gene calls are TRBV7-2 and TRBJ2-2; 12 bases line up with TRBD1. The CDR3 runs to 18 residues. With 5 bases clipped from V and 3 bases from J, the junction kept 10 bases outside the gene matches. Germline V gives CDR1 SGHTA, CDR2 FQGNSA. CDR3 DNA sequence: TGTGCCAGCAGCCCCTTCATGGGACAGGGGGCGGACACCGGGGAGCTGTTTTTT. The encoded protein is CASSPFMGQGADTGELFF.

The V call is TRBV5-1, the J call TRBJ2-2; tentative D call: TRBD1 (5 bases). This CDR3 comprises 16 residues. Looked up from germline, CDR1 is SGHRS and CDR2 is YFSETQ. The V and J ends lost 0 bases and 6 bases respectively, with 15 bases between them. This chain's CDR3 is CASSLEGLGPPGELFF. CDR3 coding DNA: TGCGCCAGCAGCTTGGAGGGGCTAGGCCCTCCCGGGGAGCTGTTTTTT.

The rearrangement uses TRBV30 and TRBJ1-5; 8 bases agree with TRBD1. Per the germline V gene, CDR1 is GTSNPN and CDR2 is SVGIG (reference sequence). The length of the CDR3 is 16 residues. J was trimmed by 2 bases and V by 0 bases; bases with no gene match: 6. CDR3 loop: CAWSVLSGGGNQPQHF. CDR3 DNA sequence: TGTGCCTGGAGTGTACTCTCAGGGGGCGGCAATCAGCCCCAGCATTTT.

V gene TRBV5-1 combines with J gene TRBJ1-5, with TRBD1 matching over 10 bases. V gave up 3 bases and J gave up 4 bases; unmatched junction bases: 1. Germline V gene sequence: CDR1 SGHRS, CDR2 YFSETQ. CDR3 length equals 14 residues. CDR3 amino acids: CASSWTGGNQPQHF. DNA of the CDR3: TGCGCCAGCAGCTGGACAGGGGGTAATCAGCCCCAGCATTTT.

V is TRBV9 and J is TRBJ1-2; no reliable D call. Germline V CDR1 and CDR2: SGDLS, YYNGEE. The V end was cut by 0 bases, the J end by 4 bases, with 7 bases between. The CDR3 contains 13 residues. This CDR3 reads CASSVDSSYGYTF. Written as DNA, the CDR3 is TGTGCCAGCAGCGTAGACAGCTCCTATGGCTACACCTTC.

V gene TRBV5-1 combines with J gene TRBJ2-6; D unresolved. The CDR3 has 13 residues. Germline CDR1 SGHRS, CDR2 YFSETQ. Trimming stripped 6 bases from V and 1 base from J, with 5 bases between. In DNA, the CDR3 is TGCGCCAGCACGGGTTCTGGGGCCAACGTCCTGACTTTC. Its protein is CASTGSGANVLTF.

The chain employs TRBV6-4 and TRBJ2-2, with 9 bases identical to TRBD1. With V trimmed by 1 base and J by 2 bases, 2 bases remained unmatched. Germline V gives CDR1 MRHNA, CDR2 SNTAGT. The CDR3 has 16 amino acids. This CDR3 reads CASSDLGQGNTGELFF. DNA of the CDR3: TGTGCCAGCAGTGACTTGGGACAGGGAAACACCGGGGAGCTGTTTTTT.

The chain combines TRBV19 with TRBJ2-1; TRBD2 aligns across 9 bases. The germline gives CDR1 LNHDA, CDR2 SQIVND (reference sequence). This CDR3 spans 15 amino acids. V was clipped by 3 bases and J by 6 bases; unmatched bases: 6. The CDR3: CASSISAGGPNEQFF. The CDR3 DNA follows: TGTGCCAGTAGTATCAGCGCGGGGGGGCCCAATGAGCAGTTCTTC.

This clone was picked up one time. The chain uses TRBV18 and TRBJ1-3; TRBD1 agrees at 7 bases. CDR1 is KGHSH and CDR2 is LQKENI in the germline V gene. The CDR3 consists of 17 residues. With V trimmed by 0 bases and J by 0 bases, 5 bases remained unmatched. The CDR3 here is CASSPPNRGASGNTIYF. The CDR3 DNA is TGTGCCAGCTCACCACCGAACAGGGGTGCCTCTGGAAACACCATATATTTT. Together with reference TRBV18 and TRBJ1-3, the CDR3 gives the full variable domain: NAGVMQNPRHLVRRRGQEARLRCSPMKGHSHVYWYRQLPEEGLKFMVYLQKENIIDESGMPKERFSAEFPKEGPSILRIQQVVRGDSAAYFCASSPPNRGASGNTIYFGEGSWLTVV.

The chain has TRBV19 and TRBJ2-7; 9 nucleotides match TRBD1. Looked up from germline, CDR1 is LNHDA and CDR2 is SQIVND (reference sequence). V dropped 4 bases and J dropped 4; count of bases not matched to a gene: 11. This CDR3 is built from 16 residues. The CDR3 loop is CASSTPPGQGKYEQYF. The CDR3 DNA sequence: TGTGCCAGTAGTACACCGCCGGGACAGGGAAAGTACGAGCAGTACTTC.

The chain recombines TRBV11-3 with TRBJ2-5; possible D gene TRBD1, 6 bases. CDR3 length equals 16 residues. V dropped 5 bases and J dropped 5 bases, with 21 bases sitting between them. Per germline, CDR1 SGHNT and CDR2 YENEEA. Here the CDR3 reads CASSHQGTKLGETQYF. The CDR3 coding sequence is TGTGCCAGCAGCCATCAGGGGACCAAATTGGGGGAGACCCAGTACTTC.

This clone appeared a few times. The genes are TRBV19 and TRBJ1-2, with D possibly TRBD1 on 6 matching bases. Germline values: CDR1 LNHDA, CDR2 SQIVND (reference sequence). The V gene lost 10 bases and the J gene lost 4 bases, with 16 bases spanning the gap. This CDR3 has 13 residues. As DNA, the CDR3 is TGTGCCACCACCTTGGGCAGGGGCTATGGCTACACCTTC. This translates into CATTLGRGYGYTF.